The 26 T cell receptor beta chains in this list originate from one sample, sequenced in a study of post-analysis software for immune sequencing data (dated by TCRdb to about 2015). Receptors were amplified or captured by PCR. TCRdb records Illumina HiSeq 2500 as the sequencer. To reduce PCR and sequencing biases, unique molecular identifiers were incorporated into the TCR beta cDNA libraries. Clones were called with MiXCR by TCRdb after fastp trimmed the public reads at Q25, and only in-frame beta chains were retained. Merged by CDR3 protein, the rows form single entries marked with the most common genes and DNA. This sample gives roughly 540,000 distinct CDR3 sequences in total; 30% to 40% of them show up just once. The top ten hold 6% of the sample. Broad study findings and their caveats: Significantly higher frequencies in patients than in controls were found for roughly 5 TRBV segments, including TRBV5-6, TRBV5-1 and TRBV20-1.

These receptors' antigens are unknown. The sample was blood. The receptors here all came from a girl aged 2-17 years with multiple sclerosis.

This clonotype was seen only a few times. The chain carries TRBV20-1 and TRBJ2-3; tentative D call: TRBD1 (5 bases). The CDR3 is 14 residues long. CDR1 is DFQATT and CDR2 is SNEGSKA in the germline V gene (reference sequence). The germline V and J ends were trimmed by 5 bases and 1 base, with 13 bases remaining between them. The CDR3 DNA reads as TGCAGTGCTCAGCAGGGCCTCGGCACAGATACGCAGTATTTT. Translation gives CSAQQGLGTDTQYF.

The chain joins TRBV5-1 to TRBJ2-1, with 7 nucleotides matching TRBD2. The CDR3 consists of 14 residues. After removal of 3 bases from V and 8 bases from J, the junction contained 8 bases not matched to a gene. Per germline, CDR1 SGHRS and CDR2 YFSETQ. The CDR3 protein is CASSWGLAGYEQFF. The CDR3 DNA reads TGCGCCAGCAGCTGGGGGTTAGCGGGCTATGAGCAGTTCTTC.

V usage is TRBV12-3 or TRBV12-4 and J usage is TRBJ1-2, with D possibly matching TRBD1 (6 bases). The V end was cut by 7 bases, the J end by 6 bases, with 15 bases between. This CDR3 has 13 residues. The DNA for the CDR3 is TGTGCCAGCAACAGGGTGAGGCAGGATGGCTACACCTTC. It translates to CASNRVRQDGYTF.

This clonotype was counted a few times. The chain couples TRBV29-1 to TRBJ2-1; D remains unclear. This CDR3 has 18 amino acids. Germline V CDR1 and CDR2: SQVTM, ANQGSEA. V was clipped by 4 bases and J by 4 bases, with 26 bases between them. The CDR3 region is CSVGLMTGSPSNYNEQFF. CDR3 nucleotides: TGCAGCGTTGGGCTCATGACCGGGTCCCCTTCCAATTACAATGAGCAGTTCTTC.

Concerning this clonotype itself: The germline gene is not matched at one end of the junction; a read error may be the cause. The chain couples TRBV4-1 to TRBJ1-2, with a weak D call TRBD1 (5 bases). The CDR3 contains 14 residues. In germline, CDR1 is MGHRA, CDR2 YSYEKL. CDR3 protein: CASSQDEAGYGCTF. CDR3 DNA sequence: TGCGCCAGCAGCCAAGATGAGGCAGGGTATGGCTGCACCTTC.

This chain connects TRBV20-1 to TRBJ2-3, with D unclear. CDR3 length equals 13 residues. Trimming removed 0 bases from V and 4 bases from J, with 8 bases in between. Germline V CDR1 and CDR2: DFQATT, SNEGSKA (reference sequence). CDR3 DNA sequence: TGCAGTGCTAGAGACCTTCATCCAGATACGCAGTATTTT. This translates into CSARDLHPDTQYF.

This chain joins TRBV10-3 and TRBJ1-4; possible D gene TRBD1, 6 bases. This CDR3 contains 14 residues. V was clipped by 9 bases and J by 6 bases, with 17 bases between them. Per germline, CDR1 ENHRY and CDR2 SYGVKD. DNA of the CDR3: TGTGCCATTCGAAAACAGGGTCGGGATGAAAAACTGTTTTTT. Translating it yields CAIRKQGRDEKLFF.

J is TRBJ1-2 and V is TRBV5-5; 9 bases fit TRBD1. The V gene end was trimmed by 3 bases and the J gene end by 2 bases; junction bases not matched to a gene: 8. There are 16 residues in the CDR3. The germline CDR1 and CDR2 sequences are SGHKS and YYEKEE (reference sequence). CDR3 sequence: CASSSRATGGNYGYTF. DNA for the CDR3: TGTGCCAGCAGCTCGCGTGCGACAGGGGGGAACTATGGCTACACCTTC.

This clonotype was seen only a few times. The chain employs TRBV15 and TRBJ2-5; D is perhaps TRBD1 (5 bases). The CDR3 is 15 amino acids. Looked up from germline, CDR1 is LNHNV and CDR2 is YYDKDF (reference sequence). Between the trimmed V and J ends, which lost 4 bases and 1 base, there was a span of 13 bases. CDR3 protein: CATSTGRQIQETQYF. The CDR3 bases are TGTGCCACCAGCACGGGTAGACAGATCCAAGAGACCCAGTACTTC.

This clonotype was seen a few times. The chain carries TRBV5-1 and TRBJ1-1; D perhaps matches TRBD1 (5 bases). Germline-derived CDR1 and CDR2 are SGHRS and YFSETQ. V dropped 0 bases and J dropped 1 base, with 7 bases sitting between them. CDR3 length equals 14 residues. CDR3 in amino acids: CASSLAGTNTEAFF. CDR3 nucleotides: TGCGCCAGCAGCTTGGCCGGGACGAACACTGAAGCTTTCTTT.

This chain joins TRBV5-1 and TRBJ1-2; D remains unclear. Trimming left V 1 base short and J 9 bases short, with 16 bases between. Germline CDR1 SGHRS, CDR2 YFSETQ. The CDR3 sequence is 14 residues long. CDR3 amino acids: CASSLNPGPNSYTF. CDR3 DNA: TGCGCCAGCAGCTTGAATCCTGGGCCAAATAGCTACACCTTC.

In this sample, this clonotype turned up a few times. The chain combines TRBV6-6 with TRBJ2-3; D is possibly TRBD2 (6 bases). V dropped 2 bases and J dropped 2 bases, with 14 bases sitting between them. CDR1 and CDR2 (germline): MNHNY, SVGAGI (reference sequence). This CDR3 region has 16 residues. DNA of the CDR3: TGTGCCAGCAGTTACCTTGGCGGGGCCTTCACAGATACGCAGTATTTT. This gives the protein CASSYLGGAFTDTQYF.

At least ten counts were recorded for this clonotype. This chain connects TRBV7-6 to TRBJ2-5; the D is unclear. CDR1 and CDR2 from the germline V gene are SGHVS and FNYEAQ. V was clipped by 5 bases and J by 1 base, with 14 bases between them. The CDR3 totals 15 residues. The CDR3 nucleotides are TGTGCCAGCAGCCGGCTCCGGGCTCCCCAAGAGACCCAGTACTTC. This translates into CASSRLRAPQETQYF.

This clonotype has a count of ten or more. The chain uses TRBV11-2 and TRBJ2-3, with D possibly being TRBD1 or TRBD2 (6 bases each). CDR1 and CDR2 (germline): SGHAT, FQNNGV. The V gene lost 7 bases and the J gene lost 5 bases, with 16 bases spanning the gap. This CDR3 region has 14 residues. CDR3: CASTAWGAEDTQYF. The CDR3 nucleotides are TGTGCCAGCACCGCCTGGGGGGCTGAAGATACGCAGTATTTT.

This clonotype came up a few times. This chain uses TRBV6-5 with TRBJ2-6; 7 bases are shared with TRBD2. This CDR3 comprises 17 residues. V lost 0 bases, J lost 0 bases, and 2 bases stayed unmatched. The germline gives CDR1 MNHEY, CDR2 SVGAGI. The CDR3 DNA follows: TGTGCCAGCAGTTACTCGGGACTAAGCTCTGGGGCCAACGTCCTGACTTTC. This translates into CASSYSGLSSGANVLTF.

CDR3 bases: TGTGCCAGCAGTTTAGGCCTACAGGTTGGGGATGAAAAACTGTTTTTT. This translates into CASSLGLQVGDEKLFF. The chain combines TRBV28 with TRBJ1-4; possible D gene TRBD1, 5 bases. The CDR3 length is 16 residues. V dropped 2 bases and J dropped 6 bases, with 16 bases sitting between them. The germline V gene encodes CDR1 MDHEN and CDR2 SYDVKM.

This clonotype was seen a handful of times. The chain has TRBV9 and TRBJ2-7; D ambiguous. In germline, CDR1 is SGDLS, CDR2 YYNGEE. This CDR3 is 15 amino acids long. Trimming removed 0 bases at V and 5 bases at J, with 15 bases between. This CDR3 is CASSVVPGNTDEQYF. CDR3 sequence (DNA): TGTGCCAGCAGCGTAGTGCCAGGTAATACCGACGAGCAGTACTTC. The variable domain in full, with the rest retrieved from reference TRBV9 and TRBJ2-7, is DSGVTQTPKHLITATGQRVTLRCSPRSGDLSVYWYQQSLDQGLQFLIQYYNGEERAKGNILERFSAQQFPDLHSELNLSSLELGDSALYFCASSVVPGNTDEQYFGPGTRLTVT.

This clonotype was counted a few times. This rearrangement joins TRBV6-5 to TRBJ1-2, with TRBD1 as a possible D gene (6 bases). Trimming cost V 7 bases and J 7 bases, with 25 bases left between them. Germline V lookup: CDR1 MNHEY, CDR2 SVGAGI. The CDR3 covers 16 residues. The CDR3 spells CASTSRRGHLLVGYTF. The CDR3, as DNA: TGTGCCAGCACTTCGAGAAGGGGACACCTCTTAGTTGGCTACACCTTC.

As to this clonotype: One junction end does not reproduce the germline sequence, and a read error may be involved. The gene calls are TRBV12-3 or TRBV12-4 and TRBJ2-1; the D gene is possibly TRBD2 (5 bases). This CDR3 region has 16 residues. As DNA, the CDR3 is TGTGCCAGCAGTTTGGTCTCGGGAAGGTCCTACAATGAGCAGTTATTC. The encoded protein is CASSLVSGRSYNEQLF.

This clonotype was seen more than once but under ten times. Written as DNA, the CDR3 is TGTGCCAGCAGCTCAGGTAGTCGGAGCACAGATACGCAGTATTTT. As protein: CASSSGSRSTDTQYF. V is TRBV11-3 and J is TRBJ2-3, with D hard to call. Trimming shortened V by 4 bases and J by 0 bases, and 11 bases separated the two germline ends. The V gene's germline CDR1 is SGHNT and CDR2 YENEEA. The CDR3 is made up of 15 amino acids.

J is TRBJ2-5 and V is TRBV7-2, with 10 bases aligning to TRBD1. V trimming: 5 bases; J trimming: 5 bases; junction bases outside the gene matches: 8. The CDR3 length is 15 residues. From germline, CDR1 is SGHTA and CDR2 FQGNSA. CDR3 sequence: CASSPGTGVSETQYF. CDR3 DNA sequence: TGTGCCAGCAGCCCTGGGACAGGGGTATCGGAGACCCAGTACTTC. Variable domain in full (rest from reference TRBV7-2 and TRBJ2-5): GAGVSQSPSNKVTEKGKDVELRCDPISGHTALYWYRQSLGQGLEFLIYFQGNSAPDKSGLPSDRFSAERTGGSVSTLTIQRTQQEDSAVYLCASSPGTGVSETQYFGPGTRLLVL.

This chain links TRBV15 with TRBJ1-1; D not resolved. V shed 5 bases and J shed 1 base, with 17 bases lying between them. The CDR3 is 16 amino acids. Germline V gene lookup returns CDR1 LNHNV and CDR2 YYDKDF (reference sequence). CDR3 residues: CATSVRLAGANTEAFF. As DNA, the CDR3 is TGTGCCACCAGCGTAAGGCTGGCCGGTGCGAACACTGAAGCTTTCTTT. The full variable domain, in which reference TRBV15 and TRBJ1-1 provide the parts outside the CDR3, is DAMVIQNPRYQVTQFGKPVTLSCSQTLNHNVMYWYQQKSSQAPKLLFHYYDKDFNNEADTPDNFQSRRPNTSFCFLDIRSPGLGDTAMYLCATSVRLAGANTEAFFGQGTRLTVV.

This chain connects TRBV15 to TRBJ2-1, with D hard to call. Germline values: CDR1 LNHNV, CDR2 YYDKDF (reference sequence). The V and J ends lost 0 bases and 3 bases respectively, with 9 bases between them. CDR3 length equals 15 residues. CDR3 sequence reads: CATSRDPGDYNEQFF. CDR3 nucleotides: TGTGCCACCAGCAGAGACCCAGGCGACTACAATGAGCAGTTCTTC.

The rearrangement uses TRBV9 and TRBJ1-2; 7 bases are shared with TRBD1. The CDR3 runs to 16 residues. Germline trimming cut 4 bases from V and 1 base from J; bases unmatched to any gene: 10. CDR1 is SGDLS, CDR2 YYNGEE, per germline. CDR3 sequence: CASSPGTAFLNYGYTF. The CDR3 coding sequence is TGTGCCAGCAGCCCTGGGACAGCGTTCCTTAACTATGGCTACACCTTC.

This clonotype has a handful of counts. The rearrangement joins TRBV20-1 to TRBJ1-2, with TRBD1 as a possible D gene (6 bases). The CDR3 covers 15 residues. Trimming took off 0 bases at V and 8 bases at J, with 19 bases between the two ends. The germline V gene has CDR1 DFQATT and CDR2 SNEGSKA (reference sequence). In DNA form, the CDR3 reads TGCAGTGCTAGAGAAGCCATACAGGGATCAGGCGGCTACACCTTC. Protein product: CSAREAIQGSGGYTF.

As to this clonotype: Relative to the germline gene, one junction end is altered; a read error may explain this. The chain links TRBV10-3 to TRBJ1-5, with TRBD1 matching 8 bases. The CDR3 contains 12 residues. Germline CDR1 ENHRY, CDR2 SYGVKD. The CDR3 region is CAVRGPNQPQHF. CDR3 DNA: TGTGCCGTCAGGGGGCCCAATCAGCCCCAGCATTTT.